Listed below are T cell receptor beta chains from one sample, sequenced in a study of cytomegalovirus exposure and HLA in healthy donors. This table comes from immunoSEQ multiplex PCR, and its TCRdb copy is limited to in-frame clones, with some not included. The data contain 140,000 or so clones, roughly 72% of them seen just once; the ten biggest clones take up 2% to 2.5%. The specimen sequenced was PBMCs. Source of these receptors: a man in his forties in good health and CMV-seronegative. Both conserved end residues are part of each CDR3. D genes are given only for firm matches. Not all rows give a size; the values are once, few, many and, for expanded clones, a class.

j_call clone_size v_call d_call cdr3_nt cdr3_aa
TRBJ2-2 few TRBV19 TRBD2 TGTGCCAGTAGCCCGGGACTAGCTGGGAACACCGGGGAGCTGTTTTTT CASSPGLAGNTGELFF
TRBJ2-1 - TRBV7-8 TRBD2 TGTGCCAGCAGCTTAGGGGGACTAGCGGGAGGGAGCTCCTACAATGAGCAGTTCTTC CASSLGGLAGGSSYNEQFF
TRBJ1-5 - TRBV7-8 - TGTGCCAGCACCCTGCCACTTAGCAATCAGCCCCAGCATTTT CASTLPLSNQPQHF
TRBJ1-4 - TRBV6-1 - TGTGCCAGCCTAGGTGCAACTAATGAAAAACTGTTTTTT CASLGATNEKLFF
TRBJ2-7 - TRBV28 TRBD2 TGTGCCAGCAGTTTTGAGTTGGGGGGCGCACTAGCGGGCCTCTACGAGCAGTACTTC CASSFELGGALAGLYEQYF
TRBJ1-3 - TRBV11-2 - TGTGCCAGCAGCTTAGGAGGTCATGGGGGAAACACCATATATTTT CASSLGGHGGNTIYF
TRBJ2-2 - TRBV15 TRBD1 TGTGCCACCAGCAGAAGAACAGGGGTCGGGGAGCTGTTTTTT CATSRRTGVGELFF
TRBJ2-2 few TRBV7-6 TRBD2 TGTGCCAGCAGCTCCTCGGGGGGGGCGGCCGGGGAGCTGTTTTTT CASSSSGGAAGELFF
TRBJ2-2 - TRBV7-9 TRBD1 TGTGCCAGCAGCTTTGGCAGGGGGCATACCGGGGAGCTGTTTTTT CASSFGRGHTGELFF
TRBJ2-5 - TRBV10-3 TRBD2 TGTGCCACCGGGGGAGGGCAAGAGACCCAGTACTTC CATGGGQETQYF
TRBJ1-3 - TRBV7-2 - TGTGCCAGCAGCCCTACGGGAAGTGGAAACACCATATATTTT CASSPTGSGNTIYF
TRBJ2-5 - TRBV11-3 - TGTGCCAGCAGCTTAGGCCCTAACCAAGAGACCCAGTACTTC CASSLGPNQETQYF
TRBJ2-7 - TRBV29-1 TRBD2 TGCAGCTCCCAGGGAGGGAGCGGGTACGAGCAGTACTTC CSSQGGSGYEQYF
TRBJ1-1 - TRBV6-5 - TGTGCCAGCAGTTGGGTACGGGGGAACACTGAAGCTTTCTTT CASSWVRGNTEAFF
TRBJ2-7 - TRBV9 - TGTGCCAGCAGCGTAGCCTCACAGGGCTACGAGCAGTACTTC CASSVASQGYEQYF
TRBJ1-1 - TRBV10-3 - TGTGCCATCAGTGTGGGGGCCAATCTGAACACTGAAGCTTTCTTT CAISVGANLNTEAFF
TRBJ1-2 once TRBV5-1 TRBD1 TGCGCCAGCAGCCCACAAATCGGAGGGGGCCATGGCTACACCTTC CASSPQIGGGHGYTF
TRBJ2-1 - TRBV7-6 - TGTGCCAGCAGTCAGGGAGGTGGCCTTTCCAATGAGCAGTTCTTC CASSQGGGLSNEQFF
TRBJ2-7 - TRBV30 TRBD1 TGTGCCTGGAGTGGGACAGGGTGGGGCGAGCAGTACTTC CAWSGTGWGEQYF
TRBJ2-1 - TRBV28 - TGTGCCAGCAGTTTAACAGGGTTTGAGCAGTTCTTC CASSLTGFEQFF
TRBJ1-2 - TRBV7-2 - TGTGCCAGCAGCTTAGTAACAGCTAACTATGGCTACACCTTC CASSLVTANYGYTF
TRBJ2-7 - TRBV30 - TGTGCCTGGAGTTCCCGCAGGGGTCACGAGCAGTACTTC CAWSSRRGHEQYF
TRBJ2-5 - TRBV9 - TGTGCCAGCAGCGTAGGGGCAGGGGAGACCCAGTACTTC CASSVGAGETQYF
TRBJ2-7 - TRBV9 - TGTGCCAGCAGCGTAGGGGGAGTGGGCTACGAGCAGTACTTC CASSVGGVGYEQYF
TRBJ2-7 - TRBV9 TRBD2 TGTGCCAGTGGAGAAGGGGGACTAGCGGGAGTGTCGGACTACGAGCAGTACTTC CASGEGGLAGVSDYEQYF
TRBJ1-4 few TRBV25-1 TRBD1 TGTGCCAGCAGTGCGGACAGGGGGACGGCAACTAATGAAAAACTGTTTTTT CASSADRGTATNEKLFF
TRBJ2-2 medium-sized TRBV6-4 TRBD1 TGTGCCAGCAGTGACGGACAGGGGTACCTGTTTTTT CASSDGQGYLFF
TRBJ2-1 - TRBV27 - TGTGCCAGCAGTTTCTACGCGGCTCATGAGCAGTTCTTC CASSFYAAHEQFF
TRBJ2-2 - TRBV30 TRBD1 TGTGCCTCACCGGGACAGGAGAACACCGGGGAGCTGTTTTTT CASPGQENTGELFF
TRBJ1-1 - TRBV5-4 TRBD1 TGTGCCAGCAGGGATCCGGGACAGCTCTTGAACACTGAAGCTTTCTTT CASRDPGQLLNTEAFF
TRBJ2-7 - TRBV7-8 TRBD1 TGTGCCAGCAGCTTTGACAGGGTTTACGAGCAGTACTTC CASSFDRVYEQYF
TRBJ1-6 - TRBV5-1 TRBD1 TGCGCCAGCAGATCCACCGGGACAGGTTCCTCACCCCTCCACTTT CASRSTGTGSSPLHF
TRBJ2-7 - TRBV5-1 - TGCGCCAGCAGCTGGGGACTCTCCTACGAGCAGTACTTC CASSWGLSYEQYF
TRBJ2-1 - TRBV5-1 TRBD1 TGCGCCAGCAGCTCCGGACAGGGTTCACACAATGAGCAGTTCTTC CASSSGQGSHNEQFF
TRBJ1-6 - TRBV7-6 - TGTGCCAGCAGTCCCTTCCATAATTCACCCCTCCACTTT CASSPFHNSPLHF
TRBJ1-2 - TRBV27 - TGTGCCAGCAGTTTATCTGGGGGCGTTGGCTACACCTTC CASSLSGGVGYTF
TRBJ2-7 - TRBV28 - TGTGCCAGCAGTTCACCCATTCAGCGAGGGGCGGGGTTCTACGAGCAGTACTTC CASSSPIQRGAGFYEQYF